These T cell receptor beta chains were read from a single sample in a study of cytomegalovirus exposure and HLA in healthy donors. Assay used: immunoSEQ multiplex PCR; TCRdb lists only in-frame clones, some missing. The sample includes more than 100,000 clones, more than 60% of them seen just once. The sequencing sample was made of PBMCs. These receptors were collected from a woman aged 40 to 49 in good health and CMV-seronegative. The CDR3 runs from the conserved cysteine through the conserved F or W. D genes are given only for firm matches. The size of a clone is reported for some rows only, either as once, few or many, or as a class for expanded clones.

>TRBV25-1|TRBJ1-4|NA|NA
TGTGCCAGCAGTGATCAGTTTGCAACTAATGAAAAACTGTTTTTT
CASSDQFATNEKLFF
>TRBV27|TRBJ2-7|TRBD1|NA
TGTGCCAGCAGTTTATTAAGAACCTTGGGACAGGAGGGCGAGCAGTACTTC
CASSLLRTLGQEGEQYF
>TRBV5-1|TRBJ2-2|TRBD2|NA
TGCGCCAGCAGCTTGGCAGCGGGAGGGGTCACCGGGGAGCTGTTTTTT
CASSLAAGGVTGELFF
>TRBV7-6|TRBJ2-1|TRBD1|NA
TGTGCCAGCAGCTTAGCCTCCGGGACAGGAGAGTTCTTC
CASSLASGTGEFF
>TRBV4-3|TRBJ2-2|TRBD1|NA
TGCGCCAGCAGCCAAGGCGGACCGGGACAGGGGGCTCCATACGGGGAGCTGTTTTTT
CASSQGGPGQGAPYGELFF
>TRBV5-5|TRBJ1-4|TRBD1|NA
TGTGCCAGCAGCTTGGGAGACATACAGGGGTCACTGTTTTTT
CASSLGDIQGSLFF
>TRBV6-5|TRBJ2-5|TRBD2|NA
TGTGCCAGCAGTTATAGGGTAGCGGGAGAGACCCAGTACTTC
CASSYRVAGETQYF
>TRBV5-6|TRBJ1-4|TRBD1|NA
TGTGCCAGCAGACTCGGCGGACAGGGGAACGAAAAACTGTTTTTT
CASRLGGQGNEKLFF
>TRBV28|TRBJ1-1|NA|NA
TGTGCCAGCAGCCTTGGGGGGGGGACCTCAGGCACTGAAGCTTTCTTT
CASSLGGGTSGTEAFF
>TRBV7-2|TRBJ2-5|TRBD1|NA
TGTGCCAGTAACAGGGGCCAAGAGACCCAGTACTTC
CASNRGQETQYF
>TRBV10-1|TRBJ1-5|TRBD1|NA
TGCGCCAGCAGTGAGAGGACAGGCCCATCCCAGCCCCAGCATTTT
CASSERTGPSQPQHF
>TRBV27|TRBJ2-7|NA|NA
TGTGCCAGCAGTTCTCAGGGGTACGAGCAGTACTTC
CASSSQGYEQYF
>TRBV6-1|TRBJ1-5|NA|NA
TGTGCCAGCAGTGAAGTCCATAGCACTCAGCCCCAGCATTTT
CASSEVHSTQPQHF
>TRBV6-5|TRBJ1-1|NA|NA
TGTGCCAGCAGTACCTATACAGGAGCCGACACTGAAGCTTTCTTT
CASSTYTGADTEAFF
>TRBV7-9|TRBJ1-1|NA|NA
TGTTCCAGCAGCTTAGGGGCAGGGATGAACACTGAAGCTTTCTTT
CSSSLGAGMNTEAFF
>TRBV27|TRBJ2-3|TRBD2|NA
TGTGCCAGCAGTTCCGAGACTAGCGGGAGGGCAGATACGCAGTATTTT
CASSSETSGRADTQYF
>TRBV7-3|TRBJ2-2|TRBD2|NA
TGTGCCAGCAGCACAGCCGGGACTAGAATAACAGGGGAGCTGTTTTTT
CASSTAGTRITGELFF
>TRBV5-6|TRBJ2-2|NA|NA
TGTGCCAGCAGCTTGACTCAGGGATCGGCCGGGGAGCTGTTTTTT
CASSLTQGSAGELFF
>TRBV18|TRBJ2-5|NA|NA
TGTGCCAGCTCATCAACAGGGAGCGGAGAGACCCAGTACTTC
CASSSTGSGETQYF
>TRBV4-3|TRBJ1-4|TRBD1|few
TGCGCCAGCAGCCAGCCGGGACAGGGGAATGAAAAACTGTTTTTT
CASSQPGQGNEKLFF
>TRBV9|TRBJ2-5|TRBD2|once
TGTGCCAGCAGCGCTCTAGCGGGACCTCAAGAGACCCAGTACTTC
CASSALAGPQETQYF
>TRBV5-6|TRBJ2-5|TRBD2|NA
TGTGCCAGCAGCCCCGGACTAGTAATAGGGCAGACCCAGTACTTC
CASSPGLVIGQTQYF
>TRBV7-6|TRBJ1-1|TRBD1|NA
TGTGCCAGCAGCCCCCGGGACAGGGACCCCCCCTCTTATAGGGCTGAAGCTTTCTTT
CASSPRDRDPPSYRAEAFF
>TRBV11-2|TRBJ2-3|NA|NA
TGTGCCAGCAGCGGGGGGAGGGGGGATACGCAGTATTTT
CASSGGRGDTQYF
>TRBV19|TRBJ1-5|NA|NA
TGTGCCAGTAGTACGAGGGTCGAGGGTCAGCCCCAGCATTTT
CASSTRVEGQPQHF
>TRBV19|TRBJ2-1|TRBD2|NA
TGTGCCAGTAGTCGAAGGGGAATTAGCGGGGGGAGACGATCCTACAATGAGCAGTTCTTC
CASSRRGISGGRRSYNEQFF
>TRBV11-2|TRBJ1-1|NA|NA
TGTGCCAGCAGCAACCTACAGAACCGTAACACTGAAGCTTTCTTT
CASSNLQNRNTEAFF
>TRBV7-9|TRBJ1-2|NA|NA
TGTGCCAGCAGCTTATCGGGTAATGGCTACACCTTC
CASSLSGNGYTF